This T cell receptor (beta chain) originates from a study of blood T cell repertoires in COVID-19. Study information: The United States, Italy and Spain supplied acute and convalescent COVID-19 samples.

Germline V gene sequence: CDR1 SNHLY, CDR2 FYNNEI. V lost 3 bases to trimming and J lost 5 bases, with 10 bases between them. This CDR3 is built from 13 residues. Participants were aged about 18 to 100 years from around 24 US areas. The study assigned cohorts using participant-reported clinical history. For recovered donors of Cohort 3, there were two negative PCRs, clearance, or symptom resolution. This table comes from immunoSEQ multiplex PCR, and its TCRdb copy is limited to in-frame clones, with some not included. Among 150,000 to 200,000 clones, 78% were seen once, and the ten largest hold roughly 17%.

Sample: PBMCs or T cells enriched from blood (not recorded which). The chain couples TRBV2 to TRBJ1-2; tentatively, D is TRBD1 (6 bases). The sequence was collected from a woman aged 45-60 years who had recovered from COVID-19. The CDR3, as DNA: TGTGCCAGCAGTGATAGGGGGAAGTATGGCTACACCTTC. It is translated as CASSDRGKYGYTF.